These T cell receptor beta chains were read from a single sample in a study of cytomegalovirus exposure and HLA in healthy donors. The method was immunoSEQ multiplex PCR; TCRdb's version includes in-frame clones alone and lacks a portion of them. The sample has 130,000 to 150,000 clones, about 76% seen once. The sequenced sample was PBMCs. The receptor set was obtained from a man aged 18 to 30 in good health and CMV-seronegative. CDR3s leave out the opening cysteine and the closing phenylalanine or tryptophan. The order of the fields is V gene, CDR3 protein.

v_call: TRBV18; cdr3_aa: ASSPTGITDTQY
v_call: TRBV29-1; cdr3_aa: SVDSGTGGWNSPLH
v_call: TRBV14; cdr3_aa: ASSLMRSSGNTIY
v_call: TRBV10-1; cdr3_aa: ASSERADTQY
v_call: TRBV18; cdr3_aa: ASSPRRHADGYT
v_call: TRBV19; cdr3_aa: ASRPSGDTDTQY
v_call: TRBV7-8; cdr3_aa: ASSTGQGDYGYT
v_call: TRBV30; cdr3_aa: AWADRDWKNIQY
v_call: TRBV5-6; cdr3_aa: ASSLPRGRTNEKLF
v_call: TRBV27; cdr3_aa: ASSPDITGSGEKLF
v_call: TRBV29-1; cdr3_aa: SAFTDRDTEAF
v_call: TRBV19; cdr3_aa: ASSKGQNNEKLF
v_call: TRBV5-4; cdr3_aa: ASSLRRTGVDGYT
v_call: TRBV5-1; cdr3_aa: ATARGTGDGFPYGYT
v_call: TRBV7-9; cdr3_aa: ASSFPSTAITDTQY
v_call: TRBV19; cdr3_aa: ASSFLKGGLAKNIQY
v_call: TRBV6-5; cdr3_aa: ASSYSASGRGNEQF
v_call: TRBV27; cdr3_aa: ASSVQGNYGYT
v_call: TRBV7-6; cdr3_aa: ASSLAGGTQPQH
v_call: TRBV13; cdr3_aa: ASSLEAGGNYEQY
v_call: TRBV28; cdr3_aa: ASSPPTRLNEQF
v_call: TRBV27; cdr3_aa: ASSSRTDEAF
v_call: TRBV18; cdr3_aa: ASSPQLSQANEKLF
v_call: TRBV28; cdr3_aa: ASSGGTGNYGYT
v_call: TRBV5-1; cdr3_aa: ASSLTSGSLYEQY
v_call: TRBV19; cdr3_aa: ASSPLGSSDTQY
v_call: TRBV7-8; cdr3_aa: ASSLGPRKETQY
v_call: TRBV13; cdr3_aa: ASSLRLAGYQETQY
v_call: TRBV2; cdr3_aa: ASSEFAGYEQY
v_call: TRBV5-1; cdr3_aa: ASSLERSLPEQY
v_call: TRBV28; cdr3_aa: ASSSGGNTGELF
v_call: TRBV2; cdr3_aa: ASRARDRDNSPLH
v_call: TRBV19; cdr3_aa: ASSIDGGRRSGELF
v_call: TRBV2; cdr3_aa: ASSEGARDTQY
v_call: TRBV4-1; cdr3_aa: ASSQATTGGPYGYT
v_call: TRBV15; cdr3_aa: ATSRDQGRNTEAF
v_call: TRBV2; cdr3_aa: ASRTGVLAGGGETQY
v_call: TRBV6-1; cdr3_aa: ASRGDRGAYEQY
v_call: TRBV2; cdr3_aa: ASLEDRAMETQY
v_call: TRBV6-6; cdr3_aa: ASSRTTSGSTDTQY
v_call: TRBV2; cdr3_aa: ASSANRDNQPQH
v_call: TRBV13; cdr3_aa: ASSRGTGKTEAF